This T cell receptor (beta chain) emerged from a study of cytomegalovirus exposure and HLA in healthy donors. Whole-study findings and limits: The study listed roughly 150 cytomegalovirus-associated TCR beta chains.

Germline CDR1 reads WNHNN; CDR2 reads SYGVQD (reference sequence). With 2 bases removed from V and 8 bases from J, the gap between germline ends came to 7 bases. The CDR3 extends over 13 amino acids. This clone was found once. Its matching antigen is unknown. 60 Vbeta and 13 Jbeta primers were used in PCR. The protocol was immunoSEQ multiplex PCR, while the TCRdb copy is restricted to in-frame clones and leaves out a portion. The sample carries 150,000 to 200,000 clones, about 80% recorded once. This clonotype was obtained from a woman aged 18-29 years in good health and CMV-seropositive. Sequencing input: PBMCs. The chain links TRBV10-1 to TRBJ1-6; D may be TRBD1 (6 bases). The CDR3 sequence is CASSEGQYSPLHF. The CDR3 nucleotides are TGCGCCAGCAGTGAGGGACAGTATTCACCCCTCCACTTT.